These 21 T cell receptor beta chains share one sample of origin, sequenced in a study of identifying expanded T cells in peripheral blood. Sequenced by immunoSEQ multiplex PCR; TCRdb stores in-frame clones only, minus some. The sample comprises about 58,000 clones, roughly nine tenths of which are singletons, and 3.6% rests with the top ten. The sample was blood. Receptors were obtained from a person between 18 and 75 years old in good health.

A few counts support this clone. The J gene is TRBJ2-1, the V gene TRBV14; no definite D call. Germline values: CDR1 SGHDN, CDR2 FVKESK. V lost 4 bases and J lost 7, with 20 bases in between. The CDR3 spans 16 residues. In nucleotides, the CDR3 is TGTGCCAGCAGCCTAGGGTCTAGGGCCTCCAGGAATGAGCAGTTCTTC. Translation: CASSLGSRASRNEQFF.

The rearrangement links TRBV30 to TRBJ2-6; D is unclear. Trimming cost V 6 bases and J 2 bases, with 11 bases left between them. Per the germline V gene, CDR1 is GTSNPN and CDR2 is SVGIG (reference sequence). The CDR3 is 14 residues long. Here the CDR3 DNA reads TGTGCCTGTATCAGGTTCGCTGGGGCCAACGTCCTGACTTTC. Translation: CACIRFAGANVLTF.

The gene calls are TRBV4-3 and TRBJ2-6; 13 bases line up with TRBD2. The CDR3 runs 17 residues. Germline-derived CDR1 and CDR2 are LGHNA and YSLEER. With 3 bases clipped from V and 3 bases from J, the junction kept 2 bases outside the gene matches. The CDR3, as DNA: TGCGCCAGCAGCCACGGACTAGCGGGAGATGGGGCCAACGTCCTGACTTTC. It is translated as CASSHGLAGDGANVLTF.

The chain combines TRBV30 with TRBJ2-4, with 10 bases aligning to TRBD2. Losses at the gene ends were 0 bases for V and 9 bases for J; bases not matched to a gene: 5. There are 14 residues in the CDR3. Germline CDR1 reads GTSNPN; CDR2 reads SVGIG (reference sequence). CDR3 nucleotide sequence: TGTGCCTGGAGTGTAGCGGGGGGGCCAAGCATTCAGTACTTC. Translating gives CAWSVAGGPSIQYF.

The rearrangement joins TRBV7-2 to TRBJ1-2, with 8 bases that match TRBD1. Looked up from germline, CDR1 is SGHTA and CDR2 is FQGNSA. The length of the CDR3 is 14 residues. Trimming removed 4 bases from V and 6 bases from J; junction bases left unmatched: 7. CDR3 in amino acids: CASSSRTGRDGYTF. The CDR3 nucleotides read TGTGCCAGCAGCTCACGGACAGGGAGGGATGGCTACACCTTC.

The CDR3 sequence: CASGSTDTQYF. DNA of the CDR3: TGTGCCAGTGGGAGCACAGATACGCAGTATTTT. The V call is TRBV11-2, the J call TRBJ2-3; D gene uncertain. Germline CDR1 SGHAT, CDR2 FQNNGV. Trimming left V 9 bases short and J 0 bases short, with 4 bases between. CDR3 length: 11 amino acids. Full variable domain (outside the CDR3, taken from reference TRBV11-2 and TRBJ2-3): EAGVAQSPRYKIIEKRQSVAFWCNPISGHATLYWYQQILGQGPKLLIQFQNNGVVDDSQLPKDRFSAERLKGVDSTLKIQPAKLEDSAVYLCASGSTDTQYFGPGTRLTVL.

V usage is TRBV6-6 and J usage is TRBJ2-1; 8 bases are a match to TRBD1. Germline V lookup: CDR1 MNHNY, CDR2 SVGAGI (reference sequence). Germline trimming cut 6 bases from V and 5 bases from J; bases unmatched to any gene: 9. The length of the CDR3 is 15 residues. CDR3 region: CASSRDRGVDNEQFF. For the CDR3, the DNA is TGTGCCAGCAGCCGAGACAGGGGAGTCGACAATGAGCAGTTCTTC.

This clone appeared once. The rearrangement uses TRBV29-1 and TRBJ1-2; D is unclear. Trimming removed 2 bases from V and 0 bases from J, with 1 base in between. The CDR3 consists of 11 residues. Looked up from germline, CDR1 is SQVTM and CDR2 is ANQGSEA. In nucleotides, the CDR3 is TGCAGCGTTGAAACTAACTATGGCTACACCTTC. Translation gives CSVETNYGYTF.

The chain joins TRBV20-1 to TRBJ1-1; TRBD1 might be the D (5 bases). The CDR3 loop spans 11 amino acids. V lost 1 base and J lost 6, with 6 bases in between. CDR1 DFQATT and CDR2 SNEGSKA come from the germline V gene (reference sequence). This CDR3 is CSARGGSEAFF. In DNA form, the CDR3 reads TGCAGTGCTAGAGGGGGGTCTGAAGCTTTCTTT.

The V call is TRBV7-7, the J call TRBJ2-3; D is unclear. Trimming removed 5 bases from V and 1 base from J, with 13 bases in between. Germline CDR1 is SSHAT and CDR2 is FNYEAQ (reference sequence). The CDR3 covers 15 residues. The CDR3 is CASSKTGTRTDTQYF. CDR3 nucleotide sequence: TGTGCCAGCAGCAAAACGGGCACCCGCACAGATACGCAGTATTTT.

The chain links TRBV2 to TRBJ2-2; TRBD2 aligns across 9 bases. This CDR3 is 15 amino acids long. The V and J ends lost 4 bases and 6 bases, in that order; junction bases with no gene match: 6. Germline CDR1 SNHLY, CDR2 FYNNEI. This chain's CDR3 is CASSGSASGAGELFF. The DNA for the CDR3 is TGTGCCAGCAGTGGATCGGCTAGCGGGGCCGGGGAGCTGTTTTTT. The full variable domain, completed using reference TRBV2 and TRBJ2-2, is EPEVTQTPSHQVTQMGQEVILRCVPISNHLYFYWYRQILGQKVEFLVSFYNNEISEKSEIFDDQFSVERPDGSNFTLKIRSTKLEDSAMYFCASSGSASGAGELFFGEGSRLTVL.

This sequence joins TRBV7-9 and TRBJ1-1; 8 positions agree with TRBD1. The CDR3 loop spans 15 amino acids. From germline, CDR1 is SEHNR and CDR2 FQNEAQ (reference sequence). V shed 1 base and J 8 bases; nucleotides not matched to a gene: 9. The CDR3 DNA reads as TGTGCCAGCAGCTTAGACCGGGGACAGGATACCGAAGCTTTCTTT. Translated, it gives CASSLDRGQDTEAFF.

The chain couples TRBV18 to TRBJ2-7; 8 positions agree with TRBD2. The CDR3 is 14 amino acids. Germline V gives CDR1 KGHSH, CDR2 LQKENI. After removal of 6 bases from V and 2 bases from J, the junction contained 6 bases not matched to a gene. As DNA, the CDR3 is TGTGCCAGCTCTCTTGGACTAGCTCCCTACGAGCAGTACTTC. It is translated as CASSLGLAPYEQYF.

The chain has TRBV2 and TRBJ1-3; a possible D gene is TRBD1 (5 bases). The CDR3 covers 14 residues. Germline assignment: CDR1 SNHLY and CDR2 FYNNEI. V was pared by 7 bases and J by 0 bases, with 10 bases between. Written as DNA, the CDR3 is TGTGCCAGCATTACGGACATCTCTGGAAACACCATATATTTT. Encoded protein: CASITDISGNTIYF.

This clone was counted a single time. The V and J genes are TRBV25-1 and TRBJ1-1, with 9 bases fitting TRBD1. Germline CDR1 and CDR2: MGHDK and SYGVNS. The CDR3 sequence is 14 residues long. V dropped 4 bases and J dropped 4; count of bases not matched to a gene: 4. CDR3 DNA sequence: TGTGCCAGCAGTGCCGACAGGGGGGGCACTGAAGCTTTCTTT. It codes for CASSADRGGTEAFF.

CDR3 sequence: CASSTRGYNEQFF. As DNA, the CDR3 is TGTGCCAGTAGTACACGGGGATACAATGAGCAGTTCTTC. The chain employs TRBV19 and TRBJ2-1, with D perhaps TRBD2 (5 bases). In germline, CDR1 is LNHDA, CDR2 SQIVND (reference sequence). Deletions cut 4 bases from V and 4 bases from J, with 8 bases between. CDR3 length: 13 amino acids.

J is TRBJ2-6 and V is TRBV7-6, with D hard to call. This CDR3 contains 15 residues. Germline loops: CDR1 SGHVS, CDR2 FNYEAQ. V lost 2 bases and J 4 bases, leaving 9 bases between the germline ends. In DNA form, the CDR3 reads TGTGCCAGCAGCTTATTGGGCTACGGGGCCAACGTCCTGACTTTC. Its protein product is CASSLLGYGANVLTF.

This rearrangement joins TRBV7-8 to TRBJ2-6; D remains unclear. Germline V gene data show CDR1 as SGHVS and CDR2 as FQNEAQ. The CDR3 has 17 residues. Trimming removed 0 bases from V and 0 bases from J, with 9 bases in between. The CDR3 spells CASSLAGKSSGANVLTF. CDR3 bases: TGTGCCAGCAGCTTAGCTGGGAAAAGCTCTGGGGCCAACGTCCTGACTTTC.

The chain employs TRBV7-9 and TRBJ1-4, with 9 bases that match TRBD1. The CDR3 loop spans 14 amino acids. CDR1 is SEHNR and CDR2 is FQNEAQ in the germline V gene (reference sequence). The junction had 3 bases not matched to a gene; V was cut back by 5 bases and J by 5 bases. The CDR3 loop is CASSKGQGNEKLFF. Here the CDR3 DNA reads TGTGCCAGCAGCAAGGGACAGGGAAATGAAAAACTGTTTTTT.

The chain employs TRBV2 and TRBJ2-2; 11 bases agree with TRBD2. The CDR3 consists of 17 residues. V lost 5 bases and J lost 7; bases outside the gene matches: 12. The germline gives CDR1 SNHLY, CDR2 FYNNEI. Here the CDR3 DNA reads TGTGCCAGCAGTCACACTATAGCGGGAGGGCCAGGCGGGGAGCTGTTTTTT. It translates to CASSHTIAGGPGGELFF.

The chain employs TRBV9 and TRBJ2-1; TRBD1 matches 9 bases. V lost 3 bases and J lost 3; bases outside the gene matches: 7. The CDR3 is 16 amino acids. Germline-derived CDR1 and CDR2 are SGDLS and YYNGEE. The DNA for the CDR3 is TGTGCCAGCAGCGCGGACCGGGACAGGGTCTACAATGAGCAGTTCTTC. Translation: CASSADRDRVYNEQFF.